This TCR beta chain was found in a study of a mutant IDH1 vaccine in newly diagnosed glioma. In the study overall: The study started vaccination 4-6 weeks after radiotherapy alone, or with temozolomide cycles. Week 35 was safety follow-up visit V12; week 47 was end-of-study visit V13. Study-wide results and caveats: Among top peripheral T cell clonotypes, changes seemed unrelated to pseudoprogression.

TCRdb's table, derived via immunoSEQ multiplex PCR, lists solely in-frame clones and lacks some. Found here are 25,000 to 40,000 clones, over 85% of them singletons; the top ten hold 2% to 2.5%. Regarding time point: week 47, end of study. The vaccine gave 300 ug of a 20-mer mutant IDH1 peptide subcutaneously per dose. Points on this clone: Its cognate antigen is unknown.

The CDR3 is 15 residues long. V dropped 4 bases and J dropped 1; count of bases not matched to a gene: 6. Germline-derived CDR1 and CDR2 are LNHDA and SQIVND (reference sequence). The chain joins TRBV19 to TRBJ1-1; 7 bases are shared with TRBD1. This sample comprised PBMCs, obtained from a glioma patient whose treatment included an IDH1 peptide vaccine. This TCR came from a man aged 35-49 years with glioma. This chain's CDR3 is CASSKPGQRNTEAFF. CDR3 DNA sequence: TGTGCCAGTAGTAAGCCGGGACAGAGGAACACTGAAGCTTTCTTT.